The rows below give T cell receptor beta chains drawn from one sample of a study of T-cell reconstitution after alpha-beta-depleted transplantation in children. MiXCR was run by TCRdb on the PCR reads, yielding one entry per CDR3 protein. This sample has about 300,000 distinct CDR3 sequences; about 7.3% occur once, and the top ten carry approximately 9.6%. This material consisted of peripheral blood, taken 360 days after TCRalphabeta/CD19-depleted stem cell transplant. These receptors originate from a female patient aged 2-9 years who had a stem cell transplant for Fanconi anemia, so the T cells may come from the graft donor. Both conserved end residues are part of each CDR3. Fields, in order: J gene, V gene, CDR3 length, D gene, clone size, CDR3 protein, CDR3 DNA. D genes are given only for firm matches. Clone size, where shown, is once, few, many, or a class for clones that have expanded.

TRBJ1-2 | TRBV12-3/TRBV12-4 | 14 | . | many | CASSLAGQSYGYTF | TGTGCCAGCAGTTTAGCCGGACAGTCCTATGGCTACACCTTC
TRBJ1-1 | TRBV4-2 | 14 | . | . | CASSRSGGGIEAFF | TGTGCCAGCAGCCGAAGTGGTGGCGGGATTGAAGCTTTCTTT
TRBJ1-2 | TRBV7-9 | 13 | . | few | CASSLAFLYGYTF | TGTGCCAGCAGCTTAGCCTTCCTTTATGGCTACACCTTC
TRBJ1-1 | TRBV14 | 14 | . | many | CASSFGRGNTEAFF | TGTGCCAGCAGCTTCGGACGGGGGAACACTGAAGCTTTCTTT
TRBJ2-7 | TRBV27 | 14 | TRBD1 | many | CASSLTGLYYEQYF | TGTGCCAGCAGTTTGACAGGGTTATACTACGAGCAGTACTTC
TRBJ2-3 | TRBV6-5 | 14 | . | many | CASSYAMGFRAQYF | TGTGCCAGCAGTTACGCCATGGGTTTCCGGGCGCAGTATTTT
TRBJ1-1 | TRBV15 | 17 | . | many | CATSRAAGARPKPEAFF | TGTGCCACCAGCAGAGCCGCAGGGGCGAGGCCCAAACCTGAAGCTTTCTTT
TRBJ1-2 | TRBV25-1 | 12 | . | many | CASSEKPYGYTF | TGTGCCAGCAGCGAAAAGCCATATGGCTACACCTTC
TRBJ1-2 | TRBV3-1 | 12 | . | . | CTSSSYRAGYTF | TGTACCAGCAGCTCCTACAGGGCGGGCTACACCTTC
TRBJ2-1 | TRBV4-3 | 12 | . | many | CASSLFDNEQFF | TGCGCCAGCAGCCTTTTTGACAATGAGCAGTTCTTC
TRBJ2-1 | TRBV6-5 | 15 | . | many | CASRSLGRGPNEQFF | TGTGCCAGCAGATCCCTTGGCAGGGGTCCAAATGAGCAGTTCTTC
TRBJ2-7 | TRBV5-8 | 15 | TRBD2 | many | CASSLGGGGSYEQYF | TGTGCCAGCAGCTTGGGCGGGGGTGGAAGCTACGAGCAGTACTTC
TRBJ1-2 | TRBV7-9 | 15 | TRBD1 | many | CASSFGQGANYGYTF | TGTGCCAGCAGCTTTGGACAGGGAGCTAACTATGGCTACACCTTC
TRBJ2-2 | TRBV7-9 | 16 | TRBD2 | few | CASNPSGTSGTGELFF | TGTGCCAGCAACCCGTCCGGGACTAGCGGAACCGGGGAGCTGTTTTTT
TRBJ1-2 | TRBV2 | 14 | . | many | CASSEFGGTNGYTF | TGTGCCAGCAGTGAATTTGGGGGGACTAATGGCTACACCTTC
TRBJ1-1 | TRBV13 | 13 | . | . | CASSLETDKKAFF | TGTGCCAGCAGCCTCGAGACGGATAAGAAAGCTTTCTTT
TRBJ2-5 | TRBV6-1 | 13 | . | many | CASSEGLLETQYF | TGTGCCAGCAGTGAGGGGTTGTTGGAGACCCAGTACTTC
TRBJ2-7 | TRBV11-3 | 15 | TRBD2 | few | CASSLDSSGSYEQYF | TGTGCCAGCAGCTTAGACTCTAGCGGCTCCTACGAGCAGTACTTC
TRBJ2-2 | TRBV4-2 | 17 | TRBD1 | many | CASSQEPGTANTGELFF | TGTGCCAGCAGCCAAGAACCCGGGACAGCGAACACCGGGGAGCTGTTTTTT
TRBJ2-1 | TRBV7-2 | 15 | TRBD2 | many | CASSPLASGSHEQFF | TGTGCCAGCAGCCCACTAGCTAGCGGGAGTCACGAGCAGTTCTTC
TRBJ2-2 | TRBV11-1 | 18 | TRBD2 | . | CASSDAPWTRVNTGELFF | TGTGCCAGCAGCGACGCCCCCTGGACTAGGGTAAACACCGGGGAGCTGTTTTTT
TRBJ2-7 | TRBV20-1 | 14 | . | . | CSARARTTLGEQYF | TGCAGTGCTAGAGCTAGGACAACCCTGGGGGAGCAGTACTTC
TRBJ2-2 | TRBV5-6 | 15 | . | many | CASSFSAGFTGELFF | TGTGCCAGCAGCTTTTCTGCGGGTTTCACCGGGGAGCTGTTTTTT
TRBJ2-7 | TRBV11-2 | 15 | . | . | CASSLVFRGVYEQYF | TGTGCCAGCAGCTTAGTGTTTCGGGGAGTCTACGAGCAGTACTTC
TRBJ1-5 | TRBV4-3 | 14 | . | few | CASSQDPFNQPQHF | TGCGCCAGCAGCCAAGACCCTTTTAATCAGCCCCAGCATTTT
TRBJ2-2 | TRBV7-2 | 15 | TRBD2 | few | CASSQRGGRNGELFF | TGTGCCAGCAGTCAACGGGGGGGCCGCAACGGGGAGCTGTTTTTT
TRBJ2-3 | TRBV29-1 | 15 | TRBD2 | many | CSGIIAGGLTDTQYF | TGCAGCGGTATCATAGCGGGGGGCCTCACAGATACGCAGTATTTT
TRBJ2-5 | TRBV5-1 | 14 | . | . | CASSFGVSQETQYF | TGCGCCAGCAGTTTCGGGGTCTCTCAAGAGACCCAGTACTTC
TRBJ2-5 | TRBV25-1 | 13 | . | many | CASSEFPGETQYF | TGTGCCAGCAGTGAATTCCCGGGAGAGACCCAGTACTTC
TRBJ2-3 | TRBV21-1 | 18 | . | many | CASSKKQKDTGYTDTQYF | TGTGCCAGCAGCAAAAAACAAAAGGACACTGGCTACACAGATACGCAGTATTTT
TRBJ2-7 | TRBV20-1 | 15 | . | few | CSAGGPVLVGYEQYF | TGCAGTGCTGGAGGCCCCGTACTAGTAGGCTACGAGCAGTACTTC